Reported below is one TCR beta chain. What antigen it recognizes has not been identified. Base qualities are missing; no much larger clone stands one base away. The treatment or condition label corresponds to: nivolumab (PD-1 blockade) given before sampling. The DNeasy Blood and Tissue Kit was used to extract DNA from formalin-fixed paraffin-embedded specimens. The TCR beta locus was amplified and sequenced with the immunoSEQ assay, yielding bulk TCR Vbeta CDR3 data. From the authors' description of their analysis: CDR3s were excluded if they were non-productive, were shorter than 7 amino acids, or did not start with C or end with F/W. Only specimens with at least 1000 reads were analysed, and clonotypes were defined at the amino acid level. To compute clonality, Pielou's evenness was subtracted from 1. To equalize library sizes, abundance-weighted random subsampling with replacement was performed 100 times so that 95% confidence intervals could be reported. The Morisita overlap index was used to quantify repertoire overlap, and the top 40 clones in each specimen were examined for overlap with the irAE. TCRdb's version of the immuneACCESS table is confined to in-frame rearrangements and falls short of the full clone set. An unresolved V gene accounts for under half of the shortfall where checked; the remainder is of unknown origin. V, J and clone size are those of that table, while D and trimming were read from the DNA. This sample holds around 10,000 clones; under 95% were observed only once. Of the sample, around 1.4% is held by the ten largest clones.

This sample is part of a study of T cells in tumors and immune-related adverse events (dated by TCRdb to about 2021). Its CDR3 holds 16 amino acids, cysteine through phenylalanine. The entry retains the CDR3 DNA only, 48 bases that are in frame from base 1. Per the germline V gene, SGHDT is the CDR1 and YYEEEE is the CDR2. V is shortened by 4 bases, J by 5 bases, and the region joining them spans 21 bases. The chain was built from TRBV5-6 and TRBJ2-5; TRBD2 might be the D gene, on 6 matching bases. The clonotype comes from a female donor with metastatic renal cell carcinoma. Specimen: lymph node tissue, collected from a patient treated with anti-PD-1 therapy. The CDR3 protein is CASSQPPGLRSETQYF. DNA sequence: TGTGCCAGCAGCCAACCCCCGGGACTGAGGTCTGAGACCCAGTACTTC.